Below are 18 T cell receptor beta chains sequenced from a single sample in a study of T cell responses to AZD1222 COVID-19 vaccine. TCRdb's table, derived via immunoSEQ multiplex PCR, lists solely in-frame clones and lacks some. The sample comprises 90,000 to 120,000 clones, 75% to 95% of which are singletons, and around 5.9% rests with the top ten. Sample: peripheral blood, taken 28 days after the second AZD1222 dose. The receptors come from an adult who received the AZD1222 COVID-19 vaccine.

The rearrangement links TRBV24-1 to TRBJ1-2; 8 bases agree with TRBD1. The CDR3 spans 13 residues. Germline V CDR1 and CDR2: KGHDR, SFDVKD. With 7 bases clipped from V and 2 bases from J, the junction kept 2 bases outside the gene matches. The CDR3 is CATRGQGNYGYTF. For the CDR3, the DNA is TGTGCCACCAGAGGACAGGGAAACTATGGCTACACCTTC.

This chain connects TRBV29-1 to TRBJ2-7, with 7 nucleotides matching TRBD2. The CDR3 loop spans 13 amino acids. V was pared by 4 bases and J by 7 bases, with 10 bases of the junction left unmatched. Germline CDR1 and CDR2: SQVTM and ANQGSEA. The CDR3 spells CSVGAWEGREQYF. CDR3 bases: TGCAGCGTTGGGGCCTGGGAGGGTCGAGAGCAGTACTTC.

The rearrangement links TRBV4-3 to TRBJ2-3; perhaps TRBD1 as D (5 bases). The CDR3 is 16 amino acids. Trimming pared 0 bases from V and 1 base from J, leaving 11 bases between. Germline lookup yields CDR1 LGHNA and CDR2 YSLEER. Written as DNA, the CDR3 is TGCGCCAGCAGCCAAGATTTGACAGCGCGCACAGATACGCAGTATTTT. This encodes CASSQDLTARTDTQYF.

The chain has TRBV6-5 and TRBJ2-3, with TRBD1 matching 10 bases. Per germline, CDR1 MNHEY and CDR2 SVGAGI. V lost 3 bases to trimming and J lost 1 base; unmatched junction nucleotides: 4. The CDR3 has 16 residues. The CDR3 loop reads CASSYHGTGGTDTQYF. In DNA, the CDR3 is TGTGCCAGCAGTTATCATGGGACAGGGGGCACAGATACGCAGTATTTT.

For the CDR3, the DNA is TGTGCCAGCAGCCGATTGGCTGTGAACACCGGGGAGCTGTTTTTT. Translation: CASSRLAVNTGELFF. The V gene is TRBV3-1 (or the pseudogene TRBV3-2), the J gene TRBJ2-2; D unresolved. Per germline, CDR1 LGHDT and CDR2 YNNKEL (reference sequence). Trimming left V 4 bases short and J 1 base short, with 10 bases between. The CDR3 is 15 amino acids.

The CDR3 region is CASSPTAGDRATYEQYF. The DNA of the CDR3 is TGTGCCAGCAGCCCGACCGCTGGGGACAGGGCTACCTACGAGCAGTACTTC. This chain connects TRBV11-2 to TRBJ2-7; TRBD1 aligns across 9 bases. CDR3 size: 17 residues. CDR1 is SGHAT and CDR2 is FQNNGV in the germline V gene. Trimming took 5 bases from V and 2 from J; bases not matched to a gene: 13. Drawing the rest from reference TRBV11-2 and TRBJ2-7, the complete variable domain is EAGVAQSPRYKIIEKRQSVAFWCNPISGHATLYWYQQILGQGPKLLIQFQNNGVVDDSQLPKDRFSAERLKGVDSTLKIQPAKLEDSAVYLCASSPTAGDRATYEQYFGPGTRLTVT.

The CDR3 loop is CASSQGVLGGVGGYTF. Written as DNA, the CDR3 is TGTGCCAGCAGCCAAGGGGTGCTTGGAGGGGTCGGCGGCTACACCTTC. This chain joins TRBV5-6 and TRBJ1-2, with D possibly matching TRBD1 (5 bases). The V gene's germline CDR1 is SGHDT and CDR2 YYEEEE. V was clipped by 4 bases and J by 8 bases, with 24 bases between them. The CDR3 is 16 amino acids.

The chain has TRBV6-2 or TRBV6-3 and TRBJ2-3; 9 bases agree with TRBD1. Per germline, CDR1 MNHEY and CDR2 SVGEGT. With V trimmed by 4 bases and J by 4 bases, 15 bases remained unmatched. The CDR3 covers 18 residues. The CDR3 is CASSLLPPGTGYPDTQYF. In DNA, the CDR3 is TGTGCCAGCAGTTTGCTCCCTCCCGGGACAGGGTACCCAGATACGCAGTATTTT.

V gene TRBV2 combines with J gene TRBJ2-5; 7 bases map to TRBD1. Germline V gene sequence: CDR1 SNHLY, CDR2 FYNNEI. This CDR3 spans 14 amino acids. Trimming removed 7 bases from V and 0 bases from J; junction bases left unmatched: 5. CDR3 DNA: TGTGCCAGCACGGAGACAGGGAACCAAGAGACCCAGTACTTC. Its protein is CASTETGNQETQYF.

DNA for the CDR3: TGCGCCAGCAGCCAACCCCTCGGACGGCGGAACACTGAAGCTTTCTTT. It translates to CASSQPLGRRNTEAFF. The chain couples TRBV4-1 to TRBJ1-1; D not certain. Trimming shortened V by 2 bases and J by 1 base, and 14 bases separated the two germline ends. In germline, CDR1 is MGHRA, CDR2 YSYEKL. The CDR3 length is 16 residues.

The V and J genes are TRBV4-1 and TRBJ2-6; D ambiguous. The CDR3 has 17 amino acids. CDR1 and CDR2 (germline): MGHRA, YSYEKL. With 3 bases removed from V and 0 bases from J, the gap between germline ends came to 12 bases. The chain's CDR3 is CASSQGLTPSGANVLTF. The CDR3 coding sequence is TGCGCCAGCAGCCAGGGTCTTACACCCTCTGGGGCCAACGTCCTGACTTTC.

V usage is TRBV11-2 and J usage is TRBJ2-7; D is unclear. From germline, CDR1 is SGHAT and CDR2 FQNNGV. Deletions cut 2 bases from V and 6 bases from J, with 5 bases between. CDR3 length equals 11 residues. CDR3 region: CASSLTTEQYF. DNA for the CDR3: TGTGCCAGCAGCTTAACAACCGAGCAGTACTTC.

The chain carries TRBV19 and TRBJ2-2; D unclear. V gave up 5 bases and J gave up 9 bases, with 13 bases separating them. Germline V gene sequence: CDR1 LNHDA, CDR2 SQIVND (reference sequence). The length of the CDR3 is 13 residues. CDR3 DNA sequence: TGTGCCAGTAGTCAAGGGCCGCCCAGGGAGCTGTTTTTT. Residues: CASSQGPPRELFF.

This sequence joins TRBV15 and TRBJ2-7; D is unresolved. V gave up 0 bases and J gave up 6 bases, with 6 bases separating them. Germline CDR1 reads LNHNV; CDR2 reads YYDKDF (reference sequence). CDR3 length: 12 residues. The DNA of the CDR3 is TGTGCCACCAGCAGAGATCACGGCGAGCAGTACTTC. As protein: CATSRDHGEQYF. Variable domain in full (rest from reference TRBV15 and TRBJ2-7): DAMVIQNPRYQVTQFGKPVTLSCSQTLNHNVMYWYQQKSSQAPKLLFHYYDKDFNNEADTPDNFQSRRPNTSFCFLDIRSPGLGDTAMYLCATSRDHGEQYFGPGTRLTVT.

The chain recombines TRBV21-1 with TRBJ2-7; the table's D call TRBD2 went unverified against the DNA. TRBV21-1 is a pseudogene locus. This CDR3 is built from 15 residues. The CDR3 bases are TGTGCCAGCAGCCCCCGAGCGGGGGGGCCCTACGAGCAGTACTTC. This encodes CASSPRAGGPYEQYF.

The chain recombines TRBV2 with TRBJ1-2, with TRBD1 identical over 8 bases. This CDR3 has 13 residues. The V and J ends lost 8 bases and 4 bases, in that order; junction bases with no gene match: 6. Per the germline V gene, CDR1 is SNHLY and CDR2 is FYNNEI. CDR3 nucleotides: TGTGCCAGCTGGGGACAGGCTGCCTATGGCTACACCTTC. Translating gives CASWGQAAYGYTF. The full variable domain, rest sourced from reference TRBV2 and TRBJ1-2, is EPEVTQTPSHQVTQMGQEVILRCVPISNHLYFYWYRQILGQKVEFLVSFYNNEISEKSEIFDDQFSVERPDGSNFTLKIRSTKLEDSAMYFCASWGQAAYGYTFGSGTRLTVV.

This clone is a singleton in its sample. CDR3 loop: CASSFTGFDQPQHF. The CDR3 DNA reads TGTGCCAGCAGCTTTACAGGGTTCGACCAGCCCCAGCATTTT. The chain recombines TRBV7-2 with TRBJ1-5; tentatively, D is TRBD1 (6 bases). This CDR3 contains 14 residues. CDR1 is SGHTA and CDR2 is FQGNSA in the germline V gene. The V and J ends lost 3 bases and 7 bases respectively, with 13 bases between them.

This chain joins TRBV13 and TRBJ2-7; 7 positions match TRBD1. This CDR3 contains 13 residues. Germline V CDR1 and CDR2: PRHDT, FYEKMQ (reference sequence). The junction had 5 bases not matched to a gene; V was cut back by 5 bases and J by 4 bases. The CDR3 loop reads CASSTGAHYEQYF. CDR3 coding DNA: TGTGCCAGCAGCACAGGGGCTCATTACGAGCAGTACTTC.